Below are 22 T cell receptor beta chains sequenced from a single sample in a study of shared clonotypes between healthy human individuals. Some clones are missing from TCRdb's copy, which holds only in-frame ones; the method was immunoSEQ multiplex PCR. The repertoire holds just over 2,000,000 clones, with 90% to 95% as singletons. The material sequenced was naive CD4+ T cells sorted from blood. Subset denoted: CD45RA+ positively selected. These receptors all come from a young man in good health.

V usage is TRBV7-9 and J usage is TRBJ1-6, with D hard to call. V gave up 3 bases and J gave up 10 bases, with 10 bases separating them. CDR3 length: 13 amino acids. From germline, CDR1 is SEHNR and CDR2 FQNEAQ (reference sequence). The CDR3 DNA is TGTGCCAGCAGCTTGGGATTTGACTCACCCCTCCACTTT. Its translation is CASSLGFDSPLHF.

The rearrangement joins TRBV2 to TRBJ2-1; D may be TRBD1 (5 bases). This CDR3 contains 13 residues. CDR1 is SNHLY and CDR2 is FYNNEI in the germline V gene. V lost 7 bases to trimming and J lost 6 bases, with 13 bases between them. The CDR3 is CASTRRQGNEQFF. In DNA form, the CDR3 reads TGTGCCAGCACCAGAAGGCAGGGCAATGAGCAGTTCTTC.

The CDR3 sequence is CASRYRVAGANVLTF. For the CDR3, the DNA is TGTGCCAGCAGATACAGGGTCGCTGGGGCCAACGTCCTGACTTTC. This sequence joins TRBV28 and TRBJ2-6, with a possible D match to TRBD1 (6 bases). The CDR3 runs to 15 residues. Germline V gene lookup returns CDR1 MDHEN and CDR2 SYDVKM. Trimming removed 6 bases from V and 2 bases from J, with 11 bases in between. The whole variable domain, filled in from reference TRBV28 and TRBJ2-6, reads DVKVTQSSRYLVKRTGEKVFLECVQDMDHENMFWYRQDPGLGLRLIYFSYDVKMKEKGDIPEGYSVSREKKERFSLILESASTNQTSMYLCASRYRVAGANVLTFGAGSRLTVL.

V and J are TRBV10-3 and TRBJ2-3, with TRBD1 identical over 8 bases. CDR3 length equals 15 residues. The germline V gene has CDR1 ENHRY and CDR2 SYGVKD. The trim removed 10 bases at V and 3 bases at J, leaving 12 bases unmatched. CDR3 in DNA: TGTGCCACCCGGCCCGGACAGGGTGGGACAGATACGCAGTATTTT. Translation gives CATRPGQGGTDTQYF.

Details on this clone: Being one base from a much bigger clone, this may be a read error. Other DNA sequences in the sample encode the same CDR3. The chain has TRBV9 and TRBJ2-2, with D hard to call. The CDR3 has 12 amino acids. Germline CDR1 and CDR2: SGDLS and YYNGEE. The V and J ends lost 0 bases and 7 bases respectively, with 4 bases between them. The CDR3 here is CASSVDGGELFF. The CDR3 nucleotides are TGTGCCAGCAGCGTAGATGGCGGGGAGCTGTTTTTT.

The chain combines TRBV29-1 with TRBJ2-1; D gene uncertain. Trimming removed 5 bases from V and 3 bases from J, with 8 bases in between. The germline V gene has CDR1 SQVTM and CDR2 ANQGSEA. This CDR3 region has 12 residues. In DNA, the CDR3 is TGCAGCGTTCTCGAAATCTACAATGAGCAGTTCTTC. Translated: CSVLEIYNEQFF.

In nucleotides, the CDR3 is TGCGCCAGCAGCGAATCGGGACAGGGGCTCACAGATACGCAGTATTTT. Its translation is CASSESGQGLTDTQYF. The chain links TRBV5-1 to TRBJ2-3, with 10 bases that match TRBD1. Germline V gene lookup returns CDR1 SGHRS and CDR2 YFSETQ. This CDR3 is 16 amino acids long. The V gene end was trimmed by 4 bases and the J gene end by 2 bases; junction bases not matched to a gene: 7.

Comment on this clone: The sample contains more than one DNA sequence encoding this CDR3. V gene TRBV5-1 combines with J gene TRBJ1-5, with D tentatively TRBD1 (5 bases). Germline CDR1 SGHRS, CDR2 YFSETQ. The V gene lost 4 bases and the J gene lost 4 bases, with 12 bases spanning the gap. The CDR3 contains 14 residues. This chain's CDR3 is CASSPQGPNQPQHF. The CDR3 DNA reads as TGCGCCAGCAGCCCCCAGGGACCGAATCAGCCCCAGCATTTT.

CDR3: CASSLRGPGTDTQYF. The CDR3 DNA reads as TGTGCCAGCAGCTTAAGGGGGCCGGGCACAGATACGCAGTATTTT. V is TRBV11-3 and J is TRBJ2-3; 7 nucleotides align to TRBD1. Unmatched junction bases numbered 3, after V lost 2 bases and J lost 1 base. The CDR3 covers 15 residues. From germline, CDR1 is SGHNT and CDR2 YENEEA. The entire variable domain, with the rest obtained from reference TRBV11-3 and TRBJ2-3, is as follows: EAGVVQSPRYKIIEKKQPVAFWCNPISGHNTLYWYLQNLGQGPELLIRYENEEAVDDSQLPKDRFSAERLKGVDSTLKIQPAELGDSAVYLCASSLRGPGTDTQYFGPGTRLTVL.

The chain has TRBV27 and TRBJ1-5; no reliable D call. The germline V gene encodes CDR1 MNHEY and CDR2 SMNVEV (reference sequence). Deletions cut 6 bases from V and 3 bases from J, with 9 bases between. CDR3 length equals 13 residues. CDR3 bases: TGTGCCAGCAGGTTTAATTTCAATCAGCCCCAGCATTTT. Protein sequence: CASRFNFNQPQHF.

Comments on this clone: Other DNA variants within this sample encode the same CDR3. This chain uses TRBV5-1 with TRBJ2-2; no clear D. Trimming cost V 4 bases and J 0 bases, with 10 bases left between them. The CDR3 covers 15 residues. Germline CDR1 and CDR2: SGHRS and YFSETQ. CDR3 sequence: CASSPGAANTGELFF. The CDR3 DNA follows: TGCGCCAGCAGCCCGGGCGCGGCGAACACCGGGGAGCTGTTTTTT.

This chain connects TRBV4-1 to TRBJ2-7; 7 bases align to TRBD2. Trimming cost V 1 base and J 2 bases; bases outside gene matches: 8. Germline CDR1 and CDR2: MGHRA and YSYEKL. There are 16 residues in the CDR3. The CDR3 loop is CASSQGGTTRPYEQYF. In DNA, the CDR3 is TGCGCCAGCAGCCAAGGAGGGACTACAAGGCCCTACGAGCAGTACTTC.

The V and J genes are TRBV4-1 and TRBJ2-5; 12 positions agree with TRBD2. The germline V gene has CDR1 MGHRA and CDR2 YSYEKL. This CDR3 region has 19 residues. With 1 base clipped from V and 4 bases from J, the junction kept 13 bases outside the gene matches. CDR3 region: CASSQGPSSGGAVVETQYF. The DNA for the CDR3 is TGCGCCAGCAGCCAAGGACCCTCTAGCGGGGGGGCTGTAGTAGAGACCCAGTACTTC.

The chain joins TRBV27 to TRBJ1-5; D call uncertain. CDR1 MNHEY and CDR2 SMNVEV come from the germline V gene (reference sequence). The CDR3 covers 16 residues. V was pared by 6 bases and J by 0 bases, with 15 bases between. The CDR3 loop reads CASRAGSRYSNQPQHF. The CDR3 DNA follows: TGTGCCAGCAGAGCCGGGAGCCGTTATAGCAATCAGCCCCAGCATTTT.

This clone has more than one count but fewer than ten. V usage is TRBV19 and J usage is TRBJ1-1, with a weak D call TRBD1 (5 bases). V lost 3 bases, J lost 0 bases, and 8 bases lay in between. This CDR3 region has 14 residues. Germline loops: CDR1 LNHDA, CDR2 SQIVND (reference sequence). CDR3 sequence reads: CASSMGRLNTEAFF. The CDR3 nucleotides read TGTGCCAGTAGTATGGGACGTCTGAACACTGAAGCTTTCTTT.

This chain uses TRBV7-9 with TRBJ2-2; 8 nucleotides match TRBD1. Germline V CDR1 and CDR2: SEHNR, FQNEAQ (reference sequence). The J segment lost 2 bases and the V segment lost 5 bases, leaving 7 bases of the junction unmatched. CDR3 length: 16 amino acids. In nucleotides, the CDR3 is TGTGCCAGCAGCACTAGGACAGGGAGCAACACCGGGGAGCTGTTTTTT. Translation gives CASSTRTGSNTGELFF. Full variable domain (missing parts from reference TRBV7-9 and TRBJ2-2): DTGVSQNPRHKITKRGQNVTFRCDPISEHNRLYWYRQTLGQGPEFLTYFQNEAQLEKSRLLSDRFSAERPKGSFSTLEIQRTEQGDSAMYLCASSTRTGSNTGELFFGEGSRLTVL.

The V gene is TRBV7-2, the J gene TRBJ1-2, with 7 bases matching TRBD1. With V trimmed by 5 bases and J by 3 bases, 6 bases remained unmatched. The length of the CDR3 is 14 residues. Germline CDR1 and CDR2: SGHTA and FQGNSA. DNA for the CDR3: TGTGCCAGCAGCATAGGGGGCAACGACTATGGCTACACCTTC. Residues: CASSIGGNDYGYTF.

V usage is TRBV23-1 and J usage is TRBJ2-7, with 8 bases fitting TRBD1. TRBV23-1 counts as an open reading frame of uncertain function. V shed 4 bases and J 3 bases; nucleotides not matched to a gene: 11. The CDR3 runs 16 residues. The CDR3 bases are TGCGCCAGCAGTCTATTATGGGGCAGGGGGCACTACGAGCAGTACTTC. It specifies CASSLLWGRGHYEQYF.

This rearrangement joins TRBV12-5 to TRBJ2-1; TRBD1 might be the D (6 bases). There are 16 residues in the CDR3. Germline loops: CDR1 LGHNT, CDR2 FRNRAP. The V end was cut by 0 bases, the J end by 8 bases, with 17 bases between. The chain's CDR3 is CASGLVLGAASDEQFF. In nucleotides, the CDR3 is TGTGCTAGTGGTTTGGTACTGGGGGCTGCGAGCGATGAGCAGTTCTTC.

This clone was counted at least ten times. Other DNA sequences within the sample encode an identical CDR3. This chain uses TRBV10-3 with TRBJ2-2; the D is unclear. Germline CDR1 reads ENHRY; CDR2 reads SYGVKD. This CDR3 comprises 12 residues. V dropped 6 bases and J dropped 1 base, with 3 bases sitting between them. The CDR3 reads CAIRENTGELFF. For the CDR3, the DNA is TGTGCCATCAGAGAGAACACCGGGGAGCTGTTTTTT.

This chain connects TRBV5-6 to TRBJ1-5, with D possibly being TRBD1 (5 bases). The germline CDR1 and CDR2 sequences are SGHDT and YYEEEE. V dropped 0 bases and J dropped 0 bases, with 16 bases sitting between them. The CDR3 has 18 residues. The CDR3 nucleotides are TGTGCCAGCAGCTTGGCATCTTGGGGGGTAAATAGCAATCAGCCCCAGCATTTT. As protein: CASSLASWGVNSNQPQHF.

The rearrangement uses TRBV28 and TRBJ2-1; 16 bases align to TRBD2. Trimming cost V 10 bases and J 15 bases; bases outside gene matches: 6. From germline, CDR1 is MDHEN and CDR2 SYDVKM. The CDR3 extends over 12 amino acids. DNA for the CDR3: TGTGCCATCCAGGGACTAGCGGGGGGGGTGTTCTTC. This translates into CAIQGLAGGVFF.